A selection of T cell receptor beta chains follows, all from one sample in a study of blood T cell repertoires in COVID-19. TCRdb keeps only in-frame clones here, not all; method: immunoSEQ multiplex PCR. This sample has 150,000 to 200,000 clones, with approximately 88% found just once. The sample comprised PBMCs or T cells enriched from blood (not recorded which). The receptors stem from a woman younger than 30 who had recovered from COVID-19. CDR3s include the opening cysteine and the closing phenylalanine or tryptophan. Only some rows state a clone size, as once, few, many or a class for expanded clones.

j_call clone_size v_call cdr3_aa
TRBJ1-3 NA TRBV30 CALGHGLGGNTIYF
TRBJ1-1 NA TRBV29-1 CSVGGQGYSEAFF
TRBJ1-2 NA TRBV7-8 CASSSGLLNYGYTF
TRBJ1-2 few TRBV12-3/TRBV12-4 CASSFQANYGYTF
TRBJ2-5 NA TRBV5-4 CASSLSARKETQYF
TRBJ1-1 NA TRBV6-2/TRBV6-3 CASSYSDRATEAFF
TRBJ2-3 NA TRBV4-1 CASSQVPGEGTDTQYF
TRBJ1-1 once TRBV7-8 CASSPSLDRQDEAFF
TRBJ1-2 few TRBV5-1 CASRFDRGNYGYTF
TRBJ1-1 once TRBV6-5 CASSYKAAGEAFF
TRBJ1-5 NA TRBV6-5 CASSPGTGGQPQHF
TRBJ2-1 NA TRBV5-4 CASSLNSGSSYNEQFF
TRBJ2-7 once TRBV5-8 CASSGSGGGHIEQYF
TRBJ2-7 once TRBV10-3 CAISESLTGVSYEQYF
TRBJ1-6 NA TRBV5-1 CASSFGDSYNSPLHF
TRBJ2-2 NA TRBV18 CASSQPLAGGPHGELFF
TRBJ2-1 NA TRBV5-5 CASSSGLYNEQFF
TRBJ2-5 NA TRBV21-1 CASSKALILLRETRLPIRTQYF
TRBJ2-1 NA TRBV5-4 CASSYGGTGNNEQFF
TRBJ2-1 NA TRBV10-3 CAISGGLGTYNEQFF
TRBJ1-6 NA TRBV7-9 CASSLESGNSPLHF
TRBJ1-1 NA TRBV6-5 CASFVASNTEAFF
TRBJ2-2 NA TRBV28 CASSPMYTGELFF
TRBJ2-1 NA TRBV18 CASSPTGQGDNEQFF
TRBJ2-7 NA TRBV10-3 CAISSPGTGFFYEQYF
TRBJ2-1 NA TRBV12-5 CASGSPASSGEQFF
TRBJ1-2 NA TRBV19 CASFSGQGGYGYTF
TRBJ2-1 NA TRBV4-3 CASSQDASGGYNEQFF
TRBJ2-1 NA TRBV24-1 CATSDSPGAGVSYNEQFF
TRBJ1-1 NA TRBV6-7 CASSNQMNTEAFF
TRBJ2-7 few TRBV3-1/TRBV3-2 CASSPIRDYPYEQYF
TRBJ2-4 NA TRBV29-1 CSVGEGINIQYF
TRBJ1-4 NA TRBV5-6 CASSPYPQPEKLFF
TRBJ1-2 NA TRBV6-4 CASSDSYRPNYGYTF
TRBJ2-1 NA TRBV19 CASSLDRGNEQFF
TRBJ2-7 NA TRBV28 CASSPTRTGGYEQYF
TRBJ1-1 once TRBV4-1 CASSHLPLGPEAFF